These 27 T cell receptor beta chains came from one sample sequenced in a study of cytomegalovirus exposure and HLA in healthy donors. Vbeta (60) and Jbeta (13) primers were used in the PCR. TCRdb keeps only in-frame clones here, not all; method: immunoSEQ multiplex PCR. The data show about 150,000 clones, with 8.9% seen just once and over 6.5% held by the top ten. Sequences were obtained from PBMCs. Receptor source: a woman aged 35 to 49 in good health and CMV-seropositive.

This clone was found a few times. The chain joins TRBV4-3 to TRBJ2-2; possibly TRBD2 for D (5 bases). Trimming cost V 0 bases and J 4 bases, with 9 bases left between them. The CDR3 consists of 15 residues. Germline V gene sequence: CDR1 LGHNA, CDR2 YSLEER. CDR3 in DNA: TGCGCCAGCAGCCAAGAAGAGGGAAGCACCGGGGAGCTGTTTTTT. Its protein is CASSQEEGSTGELFF.

This chain uses TRBV6-5 with TRBJ2-7; 9 bases are shared with TRBD1. Germline V CDR1 and CDR2: MNHEY, SVGAGI. This CDR3 is built from 16 residues. V shed 4 bases and J 2 bases; nucleotides not matched to a gene: 9. The CDR3 here is CASSSIGTGRAYEQYF. Written as DNA, the CDR3 is TGTGCCAGCAGTTCCATTGGGACAGGGCGAGCCTACGAGCAGTACTTC.

This clone has only a few counts. The rearrangement links TRBV6-5 to TRBJ2-1, with a tentative D call TRBD1 (6 bases). This CDR3 is built from 15 residues. From germline, CDR1 is MNHEY and CDR2 SVGAGI. The V gene lost 2 bases and the J gene lost 4 bases, with 12 bases spanning the gap. This CDR3 is CASSYTHGQYNEQFF. For the CDR3, the DNA is TGTGCCAGCAGTTACACTCACGGACAGTACAATGAGCAGTTCTTC.

This clone has just a few counts. The chain uses TRBV7-6 and TRBJ2-1; 10 positions agree with TRBD1. V was pared by 5 bases and J by 6 bases, with 4 bases of the junction left unmatched. Germline assignment: CDR1 SGHVS and CDR2 FNYEAQ. The length of the CDR3 is 14 residues. This CDR3 is CASSPRDRGNEQFF. The CDR3 bases are TGTGCCAGCAGCCCGAGGGACAGGGGCAATGAGCAGTTCTTC.

This chain uses TRBV2 with TRBJ1-1, with no clear D. Trimming left V 4 bases short and J 0 bases short, with 6 bases between. Looked up from germline, CDR1 is SNHLY and CDR2 is FYNNEI. The CDR3 spans 13 residues. CDR3 sequence (DNA): TGTGCCAGCAGTGGACTGCTGAACACTGAAGCTTTCTTT. This sequence encodes CASSGLLNTEAFF.

This clone appeared a few times. At one of its ends the junction is not consistent with the germline gene, which may arise from a read error. V gene TRBV11-2 combines with J gene TRBJ2-5, with D tentatively TRBD2 (6 bases). The germline V gene encodes CDR1 SGHAT and CDR2 FQNNGV. CDR3 size: 13 residues. This chain's CDR3 is CAGSLGTQEAQYF. In nucleotides, the CDR3 is TGTGCCGGCAGCTTAGGGACTCAAGAGGCCCAGTACTTC.

The chain joins TRBV4-1 to TRBJ1-3; D perhaps matches TRBD1 (6 bases). Germline-derived CDR1 and CDR2 are MGHRA and YSYEKL. The CDR3 has 17 amino acids. The V end was cut by 1 base, the J end by 0 bases, with 13 bases between. The CDR3 here is CASSQGGTSLSGNTIYF. CDR3 nucleotides: TGCGCCAGCAGCCAAGGGGGGACATCCCTCTCTGGAAACACCATATATTTT.

This clone was observed a few times. The chain is built from TRBV18 and TRBJ1-1; the D gene is possibly TRBD1 (5 bases). Trimming stripped 4 bases from V and 1 base from J, with 13 bases between. From germline, CDR1 is KGHSH and CDR2 LQKENI. The CDR3 totals 15 residues. CDR3 nucleotides: TGTGCCAGCTCACGGGGGGGGGTAGGGAACACTGAAGCTTTCTTT. Amino acids: CASSRGGVGNTEAFF.

The gene calls are TRBV9 and TRBJ1-4; 9 positions match TRBD1. The J segment lost 5 bases and the V segment lost 4 bases, leaving 9 bases of the junction unmatched. The CDR3 spans 16 residues. CDR1 is SGDLS and CDR2 is YYNGEE in the germline V gene. The CDR3 sequence: CASSLTYGTGNEKLFF. CDR3 nucleotides: TGTGCCAGCAGCCTAACGTACGGGACAGGGAATGAAAAACTGTTTTTT.

This clone came up a few times. The rearrangement joins TRBV6-5 to TRBJ1-2; 7 nucleotides agree with TRBD1. V lost 7 bases, J lost 2 bases, and 7 bases stayed unmatched. Germline V gene sequence: CDR1 MNHEY, CDR2 SVGAGI. The CDR3 spans 14 residues. CDR3 loop: CASKAGTENYGYTF. For the CDR3, the DNA is TGTGCCAGCAAAGCCGGGACAGAGAACTATGGCTACACCTTC.

The chain couples TRBV7-9 to TRBJ1-4, with TRBD1 identical over 7 bases. The CDR3 contains 15 residues. The V gene's germline CDR1 is SEHNR and CDR2 FQNEAQ (reference sequence). After removal of 1 base from V and 8 bases from J, the junction contained 7 bases not matched to a gene. The CDR3 here is CASSLDRRGNEKLFF. The DNA for the CDR3 is TGTGCCAGCAGCTTAGATCGCAGGGGGAACGAAAAACTGTTTTTT.

There are a few counts of this clone. V usage is TRBV14 and J usage is TRBJ2-2; no reliable D call. This CDR3 has 14 amino acids. The germline CDR1 and CDR2 sequences are SGHDN and FVKESK. Trimming stripped 4 bases from V and 4 bases from J, with 10 bases between. CDR3 region: CASSLKTITGELFF. The CDR3, as DNA: TGTGCCAGCAGCCTCAAAACTATCACCGGGGAGCTGTTTTTT.

The chain couples TRBV6-1 to TRBJ1-1; a weak D match, TRBD1 (6 bases). V was trimmed by 6 bases and J by 0 bases, leaving 11 bases between them. There are 14 residues in the CDR3. Germline V lookup: CDR1 MNHNS, CDR2 SASEGT. The CDR3 spells CASRPGQLNTEAFF. In DNA, the CDR3 is TGTGCCAGCAGACCCGGACAGCTGAACACTGAAGCTTTCTTT.

The chain has TRBV5-6 and TRBJ1-6, with TRBD1 identical over 7 bases. CDR3 length: 15 amino acids. Trimming cost V 3 bases and J 6 bases; bases outside gene matches: 6. Germline V lookup: CDR1 SGHDT, CDR2 YYEEEE. The CDR3: CASSYGTAFNSPLHF. The CDR3 DNA is TGTGCCAGCAGCTATGGGACAGCTTTTAATTCACCCCTCCACTTT.

This chain joins TRBV6-5 and TRBJ2-5; 9 nucleotides line up with TRBD1. The CDR3 totals 14 residues. J gave up 5 bases and V 5 bases, and 6 bases lay outside the gene matches. Germline loops: CDR1 MNHEY, CDR2 SVGAGI. CDR3 coding DNA: TGTGCCAGCAGTACCGGGACAGGGACGGAGACCCAGTACTTC. Residues: CASSTGTGTETQYF.

This clone was observed a handful of times. The chain joins TRBV5-1 to TRBJ1-2, with a possible D match to TRBD1 (5 bases). The CDR3 is made up of 15 amino acids. Germline V gene lookup returns CDR1 SGHRS and CDR2 YFSETQ. V was shortened by 0 bases and J by 6 bases, with 15 bases between the two germline ends. The CDR3 coding sequence is TGCGCCAGCAGCTTGGGTAGCGGGGCCGGGGATGGCTACACCTTC. Its translation is CASSLGSGAGDGYTF.

About this clone: Compared with germline, one end of the junction differs, possibly owing to a read error. V gene TRBV15 combines with J gene TRBJ1-1; no firm D call. This CDR3 contains 12 residues. Germline lookup yields CDR1 LNHNV and CDR2 YYDKDF (reference sequence). The CDR3 reads CATSRDRTGAFF. In DNA, the CDR3 is TGTGCCACCAGCAGAGATCGTACTGGAGCTTTCTTT.

The J gene is TRBJ1-1, the V gene TRBV2; the D is unclear. From germline, CDR1 is SNHLY and CDR2 FYNNEI. The CDR3 loop spans 17 amino acids. V shed 2 bases and J shed 11 bases, with 27 bases lying between them. This CDR3 reads CASSENAGLPRGVQAFF. In DNA, the CDR3 is TGTGCCAGCAGTGAAAACGCCGGACTGCCTAGAGGAGTGCAGGCTTTCTTT.

This sequence joins TRBV4-3 and TRBJ2-6, with 7 bases aligning to TRBD2. The germline CDR1 and CDR2 sequences are LGHNA and YSLEER. Germline trimming cut 4 bases from V and 2 bases from J; bases unmatched to any gene: 11. The CDR3 totals 18 residues. This CDR3 reads CASSPHRGGGTGANVLTF. CDR3 nucleotides: TGCGCCAGCAGCCCCCATCGCGGGGGAGGGACTGGGGCCAACGTCCTGACTTTC.

This chain connects TRBV7-2 to TRBJ1-2, with no clear D. The germline V gene encodes CDR1 SGHTA and CDR2 FQGNSA. This CDR3 comprises 18 residues. Deletions cut 4 bases from V and 1 base from J, with 22 bases between. The CDR3 loop reads CASSSSLGSGSYNYGYTF. CDR3 DNA: TGTGCCAGCAGCTCGTCCCTTGGGTCAGGTTCTTATAACTATGGCTACACCTTC.

This chain connects TRBV9 to TRBJ1-4; D perhaps matches TRBD1 (5 bases). In germline, CDR1 is SGDLS, CDR2 YYNGEE. The CDR3 consists of 14 residues. Trimming pared 7 bases from V and 0 bases from J, leaving 10 bases between. CDR3 in DNA: TGTGCCAGCTCAACAGGTCCAACTAATGAAAAACTGTTTTTT. Protein sequence: CASSTGPTNEKLFF.

The V gene is TRBV10-3, the J gene TRBJ2-3, with D possibly being TRBD1 (8 bases). The V gene's germline CDR1 is ENHRY and CDR2 SYGVKD. V was shortened by 6 bases and J by 5 bases, with 15 bases between the two germline ends. CDR3 length equals 14 residues. The CDR3 protein is CAIRSGTGVDTQYF. CDR3 bases: TGTGCCATCAGAAGCGGGACAGGAGTAGATACGCAGTATTTT.

This clone turned up a few times. The V and J genes are TRBV7-6 and TRBJ1-5; D unresolved. Looked up from germline, CDR1 is SGHVS and CDR2 is FNYEAQ. The length of the CDR3 is 13 residues. Trimming left V 1 base short and J 5 bases short, with 6 bases between. The CDR3 DNA is TGTGCCAGCAGCTTAGGTCCTGATCAGCCCCAGCATTTT. This sequence encodes CASSLGPDQPQHF.

This clone was seen only a few times. Other DNA sequences in this sample translate to the same CDR3. The chain combines TRBV19 with TRBJ1-6; 7 nucleotides align to TRBD1. CDR1 is LNHDA, CDR2 SQIVND, per germline (reference sequence). The V segment lost 8 bases and the J segment 13 bases; nucleotides outside the gene matches: 14. CDR3 length: 14 amino acids. This CDR3 is CASGETGARSPLHF. In DNA, the CDR3 is TGTGCCAGTGGTGAAACAGGGGCGCGTTCGCCCCTCCACTTT. Full variable domain (missing parts from reference TRBV19 and TRBJ1-6): DGGITQSPKYLFRKEGQNVTLSCEQNLNHDAMYWYRQDPGQGLRLIYYSQIVNDFQKGDIAEGYSVSREKKESFPLTVTSAQKNPTAFYLCASGETGARSPLHFGNGTRLTVT.

The genes are TRBV6-7 and TRBJ2-7; 7 bases map to TRBD2. TRBV6-7 is noted as an ORF with a role that remains uncertain. Germline trimming cut 4 bases from V and 2 bases from J; bases unmatched to any gene: 8. This CDR3 region has 15 residues. Here the CDR3 DNA reads TGTGCCAGCAGTTGTCCTCGGGGGGTCCCCTACGAGCAGTACTTC. It yields the protein CASSCPRGVPYEQYF.

The chain carries TRBV5-1 and TRBJ2-3; D is perhaps TRBD2 (6 bases). Germline V CDR1 and CDR2: SGHRS, YFSETQ. The CDR3 is 16 residues long. The V end was cut by 1 base, the J end by 0 bases, with 12 bases between. The CDR3 sequence: CASSLSPGLSTDTQYF. The CDR3 region has the DNA TGCGCCAGCAGCTTGTCCCCGGGACTTAGCACAGATACGCAGTATTTT.

The chain uses TRBV5-1 and TRBJ2-1; D perhaps matches TRBD2 (6 bases). Germline V lookup: CDR1 SGHRS, CDR2 YFSETQ. Trimming left V 4 bases short and J 7 bases short, with 15 bases between. The CDR3 sequence is 14 residues long. CDR3 sequence reads: CASSLRDSGNEQFF. The CDR3 bases are TGCGCCAGCAGCCTCCGGGACTCGGGGAATGAGCAGTTCTTC.